Included here is one T cell receptor beta chain sequence, with context. This entry belongs to a study of blood T cell repertoires in COVID-19. Study in general: PBMCs, B-cell-depleted T cells, or T cells provided the cDNA or gDNA that made up the material.

The CDR3 covers 14 residues. Trimming removed 5 bases from V and 7 bases from J; junction bases left unmatched: 5. Per the germline V gene, CDR1 is SGHTA and CDR2 is FQGNSA. Original processing notes: Estimation of nucleated cell counts was performed using reference gene primer amplification. Some clones are missing from TCRdb's copy, which holds only in-frame ones; the method was immunoSEQ multiplex PCR. The V and J calls and clone size are taken from that table; D and trimming were inferred from the DNA. The sample contains about 230,000 clones, roughly 88% of which appear only once. The rearrangement joins TRBV7-2 to TRBJ1-6; 7 bases map to TRBD1. Input material: peripheral blood. The receptor's source is a man in his forties or fifties who had recovered from COVID-19. The CDR3 bases are TGTGCCAGCAGCCTTGGGACAGCCAATTCACCCCTCCACTTT. It yields the protein CASSLGTANSPLHF.